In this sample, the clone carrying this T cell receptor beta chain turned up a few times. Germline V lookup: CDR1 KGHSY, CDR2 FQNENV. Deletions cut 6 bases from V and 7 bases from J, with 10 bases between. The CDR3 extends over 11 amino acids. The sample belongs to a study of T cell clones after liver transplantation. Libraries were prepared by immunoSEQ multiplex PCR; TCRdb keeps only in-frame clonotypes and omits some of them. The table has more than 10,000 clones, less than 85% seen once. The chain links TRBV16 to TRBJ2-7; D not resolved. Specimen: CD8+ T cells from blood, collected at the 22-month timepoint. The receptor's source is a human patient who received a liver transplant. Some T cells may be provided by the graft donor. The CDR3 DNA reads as TGTGCCAGCAGACTCGACGGGGAGCAGTACTTC. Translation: CASRLDGEQYF.